Reported below is one T cell receptor beta chain. As yet, its antigen is unknown. CDR1 is MDHEN, CDR2 SYDVKM, per germline. The V gene end was trimmed by 4 bases and the J gene end by 7 bases; junction bases not matched to a gene: 15. The CDR3 length is 17 residues. This specimen belongs to a study of identical twins. Study-wide results and limits: Abundant beta clonotypes from cord blood bore fewer insertions; memory repertoires lacked this pattern. A partial confounding effect on zero-insertion analyses could come from invariant MAIT and iNKT cells.

A template switching step contributed a universal primer site, while unique molecular identifiers were present in the cDNA. From the 5' RACE reads, TCRdb called clonotypes with MiXCR, one entry per CDR3 protein. The sample shows roughly 1,500,000 distinct CDR3 sequences, 25% to 35% of them seen only once. This TCR derives from a newborn girl in good health. What was sequenced was cord blood. This sequence joins TRBV28 and TRBJ2-7, with 11 positions matching TRBD2. CDR3 DNA sequence: TGTGCCAGCAGTTCAAAAACCGGGACTAGCGGTGTTGTAGAGCAGTACTTC. This encodes CASSSKTGTSGVVEQYF.